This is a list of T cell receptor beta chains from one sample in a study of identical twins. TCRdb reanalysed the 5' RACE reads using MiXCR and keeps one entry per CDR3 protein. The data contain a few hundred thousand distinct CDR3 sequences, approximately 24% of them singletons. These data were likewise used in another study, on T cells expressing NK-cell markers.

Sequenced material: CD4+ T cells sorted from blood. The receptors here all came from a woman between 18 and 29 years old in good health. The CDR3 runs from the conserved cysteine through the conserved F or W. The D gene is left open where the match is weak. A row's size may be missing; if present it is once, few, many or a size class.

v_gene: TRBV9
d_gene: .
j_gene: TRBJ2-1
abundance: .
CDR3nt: TGTGCCAGCAGCGTCCAGGGTCGAGAGCAGTTCTTC
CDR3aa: CASSVQGREQFF

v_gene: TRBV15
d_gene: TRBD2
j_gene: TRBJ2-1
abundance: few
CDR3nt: TGTGCCACCAGCAGAGCTACTAGCGGCAACAATGAGCAGTTCTTC
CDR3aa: CATSRATSGNNEQFF

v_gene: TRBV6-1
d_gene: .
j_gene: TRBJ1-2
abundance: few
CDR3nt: TGTGCCAGCAGTCGCTTGACAGGCGAATATGGCTACACCTTC
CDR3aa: CASSRLTGEYGYTF

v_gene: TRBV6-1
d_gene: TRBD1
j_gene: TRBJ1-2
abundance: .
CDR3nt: TGTGCCAGCAGCCCTGTGGGGGGGACAGGGACTAACTATGGCTACACCTTC
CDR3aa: CASSPVGGTGTNYGYTF

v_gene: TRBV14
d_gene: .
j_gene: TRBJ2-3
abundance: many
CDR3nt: TGTGCCAGCAGCCCCCGGGCCACAGATACGCAGTATTTT
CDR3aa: CASSPRATDTQYF

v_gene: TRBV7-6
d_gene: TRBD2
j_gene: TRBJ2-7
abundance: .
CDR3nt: TGTGCCAGCAGCTTAGGCTTGGCTAGCGGGGCCTACGAGCAGTACTTC
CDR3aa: CASSLGLASGAYEQYF

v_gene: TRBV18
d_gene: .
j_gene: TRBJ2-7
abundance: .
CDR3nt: TGTGCCAGCTCACCAACGGTCCTGAGCTCCTACGAGCAGTACTTC
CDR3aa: CASSPTVLSSYEQYF

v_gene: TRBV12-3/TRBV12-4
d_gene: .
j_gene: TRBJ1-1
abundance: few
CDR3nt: TGTGCCAGCACCCGGCAGGGTGGCACTGAAGCTTTCTTT
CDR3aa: CASTRQGGTEAFF

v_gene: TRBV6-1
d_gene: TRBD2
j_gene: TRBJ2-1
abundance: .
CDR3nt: TGTGCCGGGCGCGGGAGTGTAGACGAGCAGTTCTTC
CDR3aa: CAGRGSVDEQFF

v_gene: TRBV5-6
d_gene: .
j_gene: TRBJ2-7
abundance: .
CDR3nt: TGTGGCAGCAGCTTGGGGCTAGCGTTCTCCTACGAGCAGTACTTC
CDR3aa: CGSSLGLAFSYEQYF

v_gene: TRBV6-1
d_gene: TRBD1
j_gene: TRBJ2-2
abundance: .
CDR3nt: TGTGCCAGCCAATCTCTCGGGACAGGTGACACCGGGGAGCTGTTTTTT
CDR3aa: CASQSLGTGDTGELFF

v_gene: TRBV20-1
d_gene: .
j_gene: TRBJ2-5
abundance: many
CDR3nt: TGCAGCGCTAGGCTAGGGGAGACCCAGTACTTC
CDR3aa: CSARLGETQYF

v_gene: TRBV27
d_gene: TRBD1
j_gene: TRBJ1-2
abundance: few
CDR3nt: TGTGCCAGCAGTCCGGGACAGCTCTATGGCTACACCTTC
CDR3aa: CASSPGQLYGYTF

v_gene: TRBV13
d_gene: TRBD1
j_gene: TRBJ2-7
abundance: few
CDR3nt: TGTGCCAGCAGCCAGAGGGGGCCTGGCGAGCAGTACTTC
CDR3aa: CASSQRGPGEQYF

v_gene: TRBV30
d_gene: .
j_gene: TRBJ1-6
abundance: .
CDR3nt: TGTGCCTGGAGTACGGGGGCTAATTCACCCCTCCACTTT
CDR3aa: CAWSTGANSPLHF

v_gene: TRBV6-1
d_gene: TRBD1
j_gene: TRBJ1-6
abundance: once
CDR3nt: TGTGCCAGCAGAGGCCCCGACGGGACAGGGGACTATAATTCACCCCTCCACTTT
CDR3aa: CASRGPDGTGDYNSPLHF

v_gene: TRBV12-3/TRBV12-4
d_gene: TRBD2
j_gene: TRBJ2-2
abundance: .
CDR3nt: TGTGCCAGCATAGGGACTAGCGGACTATACGGGGAGCTGTTTTTT
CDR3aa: CASIGTSGLYGELFF

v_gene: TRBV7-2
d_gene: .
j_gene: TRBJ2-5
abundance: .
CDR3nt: TGTGCCAGCAGCGGATTCTACCAAGAGACCCAGTACTTC
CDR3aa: CASSGFYQETQYF

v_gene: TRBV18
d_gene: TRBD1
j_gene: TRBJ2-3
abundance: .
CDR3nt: TGTGCCAGCTCAGGACAGGGGGCCAGCACAGATACGCAGTATTTT
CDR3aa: CASSGQGASTDTQYF

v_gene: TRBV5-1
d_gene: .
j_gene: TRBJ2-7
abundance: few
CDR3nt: TGCGCCAGCAGCTCGGCAAACGTAGAGCAGTACTTC
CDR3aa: CASSSANVEQYF

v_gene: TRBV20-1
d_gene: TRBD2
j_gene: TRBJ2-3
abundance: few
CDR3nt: TGCAGTGCCCCGGGACTAGCGGGGGTGGATACGCAGTATTTT
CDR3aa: CSAPGLAGVDTQYF

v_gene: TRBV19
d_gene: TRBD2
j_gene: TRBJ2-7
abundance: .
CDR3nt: TGTGCCAGTAGTATAGAAAAACTAGCGGGAGTCTCCTACGAGCAGTACTTC
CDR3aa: CASSIEKLAGVSYEQYF

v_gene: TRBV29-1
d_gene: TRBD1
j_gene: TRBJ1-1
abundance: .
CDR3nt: TGCAGCGTTCCGGTATACAGGGGGAACACTGAAGCTTTCTTT
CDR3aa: CSVPVYRGNTEAFF

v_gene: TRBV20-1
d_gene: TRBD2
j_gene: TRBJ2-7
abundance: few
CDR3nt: TGCAGTGCTGGATTCGCGGGAGGAGGGAACGAGCAGTACTTC
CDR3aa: CSAGFAGGGNEQYF

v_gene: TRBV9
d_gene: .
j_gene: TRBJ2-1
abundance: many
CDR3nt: TGTGCCAGCAGCGTACAGGTAGAAGGGGACAATGAGCAGTTCTTC
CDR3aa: CASSVQVEGDNEQFF

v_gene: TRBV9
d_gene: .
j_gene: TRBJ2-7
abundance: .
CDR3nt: TGTGCCAGCAGCGTAAATATTAGCCCTTTCTACGAGCAGTACTTC
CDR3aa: CASSVNISPFYEQYF

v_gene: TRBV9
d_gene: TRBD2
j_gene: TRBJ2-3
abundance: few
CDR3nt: TGTGCCAGCAGCGTAAGCGCGGGAGTAGCAGATACGCAGTATTTT
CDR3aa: CASSVSAGVADTQYF

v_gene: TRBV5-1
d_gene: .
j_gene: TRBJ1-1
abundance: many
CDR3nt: TGCGCCAGCAGCATACAGGGCATCAGCACTGAAGCTTTCTTT
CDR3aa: CASSIQGISTEAFF

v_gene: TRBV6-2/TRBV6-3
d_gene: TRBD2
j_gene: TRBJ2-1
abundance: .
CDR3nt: TGTGCCAGCAATCGGGTAGCGGGAGCTAGTGAGCAGTTCTTC
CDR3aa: CASNRVAGASEQFF

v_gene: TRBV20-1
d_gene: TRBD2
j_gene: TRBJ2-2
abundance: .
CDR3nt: TGCAGTGCCCCCGGGACTAGCGGGAGGGCGAACACCGGGGAGCTGTTTTTT
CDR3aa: CSAPGTSGRANTGELFF

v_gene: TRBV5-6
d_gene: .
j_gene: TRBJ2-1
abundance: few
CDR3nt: TGTGCCAGCAGCTTTTCAGCCGAGACCAAGCAGTTCTTC
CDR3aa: CASSFSAETKQFF

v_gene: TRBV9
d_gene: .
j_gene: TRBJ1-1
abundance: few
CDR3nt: TGTGCCAGCAGCGTAGACAGGGAGGGACTCCGTCACACTGAAGCTTTCTTT
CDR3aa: CASSVDREGLRHTEAFF

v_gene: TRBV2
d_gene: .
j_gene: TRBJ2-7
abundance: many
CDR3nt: TGTGCCAGCACCGAAAATCCGACCGGCCAGTACGAGCAGTACTTC
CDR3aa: CASTENPTGQYEQYF

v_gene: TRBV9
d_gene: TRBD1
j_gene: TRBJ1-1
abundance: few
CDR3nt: TGTGCCAGCGGACAGGGGCAGAACACTGAAGCTTTCTTT
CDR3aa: CASGQGQNTEAFF

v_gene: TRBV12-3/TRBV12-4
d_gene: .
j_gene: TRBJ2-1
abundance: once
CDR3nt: TGTGCCAGCAGTCGGCGTGGCAGGGCCGACAATGAGCAGTTCTTC
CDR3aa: CASSRRGRADNEQFF

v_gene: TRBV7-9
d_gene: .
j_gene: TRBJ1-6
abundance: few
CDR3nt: TGTGCCAGCAGCTTAGGAGTCCGGTCACCCCTCCACTTT
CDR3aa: CASSLGVRSPLHF

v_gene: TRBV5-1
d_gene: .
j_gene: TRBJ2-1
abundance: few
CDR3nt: TGCGCCAGCAGCTGGAGCGGAAACTCCTACAATGAGCAGTTCTTC
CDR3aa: CASSWSGNSYNEQFF

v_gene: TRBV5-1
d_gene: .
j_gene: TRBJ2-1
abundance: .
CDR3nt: TGCGCCAGCAGCACCAACAGCTACAATGAGCAGTTCTTC
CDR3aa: CASSTNSYNEQFF

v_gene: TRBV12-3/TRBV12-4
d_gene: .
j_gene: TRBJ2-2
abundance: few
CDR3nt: TGTGCCAGCAGCCCGGGCAGGGGGGCCGGGGAGCTGTTTTTT
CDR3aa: CASSPGRGAGELFF

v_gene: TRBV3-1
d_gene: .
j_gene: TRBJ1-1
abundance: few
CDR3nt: TGTGCCAGCAGCCCGAGAGGGGGTCTGGTGAACACTGAAGCTTTCTTT
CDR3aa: CASSPRGGLVNTEAFF